The T cell receptor beta chain described here comes from a study of tumor-infiltrating lymphocytes in localized non-small cell lung cancer. The study's findings and limits: Technical variation could not be separated from intratumor heterogeneity here. Recurrence-free survival showed no association with tumor T-cell fraction. Compared with uninvolved lung, tumors showed higher T cell infiltration by TCRbeta sequencing.

This clone was found once. Its antigen is as yet unknown. Sequencing used immunoSEQ multiplex PCR; TCRdb keeps in-frame clones, though not all of them. The table records about 14,000 clones, roughly four fifths of them present only once. The CDR3 contains 14 residues. V was shortened by 6 bases and J by 2 bases, with 14 bases between the two germline ends. The germline V gene encodes CDR1 SEHNR and CDR2 FQNEAQ (reference sequence). The genes are TRBV7-9 and TRBJ2-7, with D possibly being TRBD2 (5 bases). Sequenced sample: lung tumor tissue. This sequence originates from a human donor with non-small cell lung cancer. The DNA of the CDR3 is TGTGCCAGCAGGTCCTCATCGGGGACCTACGAGCAGTACTTC. Translated: CASRSSSGTYEQYF.